The 25 T cell receptor beta chains in this list originate from one sample, sequenced in a study of blood T cell repertoires in COVID-19. Only in-frame clones appear in the TCRdb table, and some are missing; sequencing was by immunoSEQ multiplex PCR. The data hold some 200,000 clones, with 65% to 90% observed a single time. Sequencing used peripheral blood. Every receptor here comes from a man of 80 years or more with acute or convalescent COVID-19.

The rearrangement uses TRBV21-1 and TRBJ1-3. TRBV21-1 is shown as a pseudogene. The CDR3 sequence is 19 residues long. This CDR3 is CASSKEINGLRAVGNTIYF. The CDR3 coding sequence is TGTGCCAGCAGCAAAGAAATAAACGGACTTAGGGCCGTTGGAAACACCATATATTTT.

This clone was detected only a few times. The V gene is TRBV19, the J gene TRBJ2-7; D remains unclear. Trimming removed 7 bases from V and 0 bases from J, with 16 bases in between. This CDR3 contains 15 residues. Per the germline V gene, CDR1 is LNHDA and CDR2 is SQIVND (reference sequence). CDR3 bases: TGTGCCAGTAAACCTTACACCTCAAGCTCCTACGAGCAGTACTTC. It is translated as CASKPYTSSSYEQYF. The full variable domain, completed using reference TRBV19 and TRBJ2-7, is DGGITQSPKYLFRKEGQNVTLSCEQNLNHDAMYWYRQDPGQGLRLIYYSQIVNDFQKGDIAEGYSVSREKKESFPLTVTSAQKNPTAFYLCASKPYTSSSYEQYFGPGTRLTVT.

This clone occurred a few times. This chain joins TRBV20-1 and TRBJ1-2, with a weak D call TRBD1 (5 bases). Trimming removed 3 bases at V and 4 bases at J, with 12 bases between. The CDR3 is made up of 13 amino acids. The V gene's germline CDR1 is DFQATT and CDR2 SNEGSKA (reference sequence). The CDR3 DNA is TGCAGTGCTAGTTTGGGGCAGGGCTATGGCTACACCTTC. Amino acid sequence: CSASLGQGYGYTF.

The V gene is TRBV28, the J gene TRBJ1-5; 8 bases agree with TRBD1. V was pared by 6 bases and J by 4 bases, with 8 bases of the junction left unmatched. Germline V gives CDR1 MDHEN, CDR2 SYDVKM. The CDR3 length is 15 residues. The CDR3 DNA sequence: TGTGCCAGCAGCCCGAGTACAGGGGGTAATCAGCCCCAGCATTTT. The encoded protein is CASSPSTGGNQPQHF.

This clone appeared once. The CDR3 spells CSVGVWQGTDTQYF. The CDR3, as DNA: TGCAGCGTTGGTGTATGGCAGGGGACAGATACGCAGTATTTT. The chain joins TRBV29-1 to TRBJ2-3; a weak D match, TRBD1 (6 bases). Trimming removed 4 bases from V and 3 bases from J, with 14 bases in between. Per germline, CDR1 SQVTM and CDR2 ANQGSEA. CDR3 length: 14 amino acids.

V and J are TRBV19 and TRBJ1-5, with D possibly being TRBD1 (5 bases). The germline gives CDR1 LNHDA, CDR2 SQIVND (reference sequence). Trimming took off 5 bases at V and 10 bases at J, with 24 bases between the two ends. This CDR3 region has 16 residues. The CDR3 sequence is CASSLGPVVQLNPQHF. CDR3 coding DNA: TGTGCCAGTAGTCTGGGGCCAGTCGTCCAGTTAAATCCCCAGCATTTT.

CDR3 sequence reads: CASSFSQGYGYTF. The CDR3 DNA reads TGTGCCAGCAGCTTTTCACAGGGATATGGCTACACCTTC. J is TRBJ1-2 and V is TRBV7-8; a weak D match, TRBD1 (6 bases). The CDR3 length is 13 residues. V shed 3 bases and J shed 5 bases, with 10 bases lying between them. Germline V gives CDR1 SGHVS, CDR2 FQNEAQ.

This rearrangement joins TRBV28 to TRBJ2-2; D is perhaps TRBD2 (6 bases). This CDR3 spans 15 amino acids. Germline values: CDR1 MDHEN, CDR2 SYDVKM. V lost 4 bases and J lost 1, with 10 bases in between. The CDR3 here is CASSYLARNTGELFF. The DNA for the CDR3 is TGTGCCAGCAGTTACCTAGCGAGGAACACCGGGGAGCTGTTTTTT.

This clone came up a few times. The chain uses TRBV13 and TRBJ2-1; 8 bases fit TRBD2. Germline V gene sequence: CDR1 PRHDT, CDR2 FYEKMQ (reference sequence). The CDR3 loop spans 12 amino acids. Trimming at V came to 4 bases and at J to 14 bases, leaving 7 bases not matched to a gene. DNA for the CDR3: TGTGCCAGCAGCTCACGGGAGGGGCGGGAGTTCTTC. Protein: CASSSREGREFF.

This clone has a handful of counts. The chain combines TRBV9 with TRBJ2-5, with no clear D. Germline V CDR1 and CDR2: SGDLS, YYNGEE. The CDR3 runs 14 residues. The V and J ends lost 0 bases and 1 base respectively, with 7 bases between them. CDR3 bases: TGTGCCAGCAGCGTAGGAGTTTCCCAAGAGACCCAGTACTTC. Protein product: CASSVGVSQETQYF.

This chain connects TRBV7-2 to TRBJ1-2; 9 nucleotides align to TRBD1. V lost 3 bases and J lost 8; bases outside the gene matches: 7. The CDR3 extends over 14 amino acids. Germline-derived CDR1 and CDR2 are SGHTA and FQGNSA. The DNA for the CDR3 is TGTGCCAGCAGCTTTGGAGGGACAGGGTTCGGCTACACCTTC. Its protein product is CASSFGGTGFGYTF.

The CDR3 protein is CASSLMGHNQPQHF. For the CDR3, the DNA is TGTGCCAGCAGCTTAATGGGACACAATCAGCCCCAGCATTTT. This rearrangement joins TRBV7-8 to TRBJ1-5; D may be TRBD1 (6 bases). This CDR3 contains 14 residues. Trimming took 2 bases from V and 3 from J, leaving 8 bases between them. Germline values: CDR1 SGHVS, CDR2 FQNEAQ.

The chain joins TRBV19 to TRBJ2-1; 12 bases are shared with TRBD2. In germline, CDR1 is LNHDA, CDR2 SQIVND (reference sequence). The CDR3 runs 16 residues. V was clipped by 6 bases and J by 14 bases; unmatched bases: 17. The CDR3 is CASSKRLAGDSYYKFF. As DNA, the CDR3 is TGTGCCAGTAGCAAAAGACTAGCGGGAGACTCGTATTACAAGTTCTTC.

This clone was counted only a few times. The CDR3 here is CASSGTGLGNSPLHF. DNA for the CDR3: TGTGCCAGCAGCGGGACAGGGTTGGGCAATTCACCCCTCCACTTT. The chain couples TRBV21-1 to TRBJ1-6; the D call in the table, TRBD1, was not verified against the DNA. TRBV21-1 is recorded as a pseudogene. The CDR3 runs to 15 residues.

The chain couples TRBV7-2 to TRBJ2-7, with TRBD1 matching 7 bases. Looked up from germline, CDR1 is SGHTA and CDR2 is FQGNSA. The CDR3 consists of 14 residues. Trimming removed 1 base from V and 5 bases from J; junction bases left unmatched: 5. The DNA of the CDR3 is TGTGCCAGCAGCTTAGGGCAGGGGGTCGACGAGCAGTACGTC. Its translation is CASSLGQGVDEQYV.

This chain uses TRBV10-3 with TRBJ2-3; the match to TRBD2 covers 8 bases. In germline, CDR1 is ENHRY, CDR2 SYGVKD. The CDR3 totals 16 residues. The ends lost 7 bases at V and 0 bases at J; junction bases unmatched: 9. This CDR3 is CAITNRGLGSTDTQYF. The CDR3 nucleotides are TGTGCCATCACCAATCGGGGACTAGGCAGCACAGATACGCAGTATTTT.

This clone was counted a single time. The gene calls are TRBV11-1 and TRBJ2-7; D is uncertain. Trimming removed 7 bases at V and 4 bases at J, with 14 bases between. The length of the CDR3 is 13 residues. Germline V gene data show CDR1 as SGHAT and CDR2 as FQDESV (reference sequence). The CDR3 coding sequence is TGTGCCAGCAAACAACCCACCTTATACGAGCAGTACTTC. It translates to CASKQPTLYEQYF.

The chain recombines TRBV6-5 with TRBJ2-1; D might be TRBD1 (5 bases). Trimming pared 2 bases from V and 7 bases from J, leaving 12 bases between. The CDR3 length is 14 residues. Germline V lookup: CDR1 MNHEY, CDR2 SVGAGI. CDR3 sequence: CASSYVQGKNEQFF. The DNA for the CDR3 is TGTGCCAGCAGTTACGTTCAGGGCAAAAATGAGCAGTTCTTC.

The count of this clone is one. The chain recombines TRBV9 with TRBJ2-5; D is ambiguous. The V end was cut by 0 bases, the J end by 3 bases, with 6 bases between. This CDR3 spans 13 amino acids. Germline V gene lookup returns CDR1 SGDLS and CDR2 YYNGEE. The CDR3 loop is CASSVGAEETQYF. The CDR3 DNA is TGTGCCAGCAGCGTAGGGGCAGAAGAGACCCAGTACTTC.

This chain links TRBV2 with TRBJ2-7, with D perhaps matching TRBD1 (6 bases). Germline CDR1 and CDR2: SNHLY and FYNNEI. The CDR3 has 12 amino acids. V lost 4 bases, J lost 3 bases, and 7 bases lay in between. The CDR3, as DNA: TGTGCCAGCAGTGTACAGGGCTACGAGCAGTACGTC. It yields the protein CASSVQGYEQYV.

The DNA of the CDR3 is TGTGCCACCAGTGGGGGAGGGGCCGCCGGCTACACCTTC. The encoded protein is CATSGGGAAGYTF. The chain employs TRBV24-1 and TRBJ1-2; tentative D call: TRBD1 (5 bases). The germline V and J ends were trimmed by 5 bases and 8 bases, with 14 bases remaining between them. CDR1 is KGHDR and CDR2 is SFDVKD in the germline V gene. This CDR3 spans 13 amino acids.

This clone appeared a few times. The rearrangement uses TRBV7-9 and TRBJ2-7; 8 bases are a match to TRBD1. The V gene's germline CDR1 is SEHNR and CDR2 FQNEAQ (reference sequence). The CDR3 contains 14 residues. J gave up 7 bases and V 4 bases, and 9 bases lay outside the gene matches. The CDR3 is CASSSKDRAEEQYF. The CDR3 nucleotides are TGTGCCAGCAGCTCAAAGGACAGGGCAGAAGAGCAGTACTTC.

The gene calls are TRBV14 and TRBJ2-2; D unclear. The CDR3 consists of 13 residues. CDR1 and CDR2 from the germline V gene are SGHDN and FVKESK. V was pared by 2 bases and J by 2 bases, with 3 bases between. In DNA, the CDR3 is TGTGCCAGCAGCCAAATAAACACCGGGGAGCTGTTTTTT. Amino acids: CASSQINTGELFF.

The gene calls are TRBV18 and TRBJ2-7; D not certain. The germline V and J ends were trimmed by 4 bases and 1 base, with 5 bases remaining between them. The CDR3 is 12 amino acids. Germline values: CDR1 KGHSH, CDR2 LQKENI. The CDR3 nucleotides read TGTGCCAGCTCACGCACTTCCTACGAGCAGTACGTC. This gives the protein CASSRTSYEQYV.

This clone was seen only once. The chain couples TRBV5-1 to TRBJ2-1; possible D gene TRBD1, 6 bases. CDR3 length: 16 residues. Looked up from germline, CDR1 is SGHRS and CDR2 is YFSETQ. Trimming took 2 bases from V and 3 from J, leaving 15 bases between them. The CDR3: CASSFSSGGIYNEQFF. CDR3 nucleotide sequence: TGCGCCAGCAGCTTTAGTTCTGGGGGCATCTACAATGAGCAGTTCTTC.